Listed here are 23 T cell receptor beta chains from one sample, sequenced in a study of cytomegalovirus exposure and HLA in healthy donors. The PCR ran on 60 Vbeta and 13 Jbeta primers. Profiled with immunoSEQ multiplex PCR; TCRdb holds only in-frame clones, not every one. The sample comprises 100,000 to 140,000 clones, 73% of which are singletons, and 7.8% rests with the top ten. Sequencing was done on a sample of PBMCs. The receptor set was obtained from a man aged 25-45 years in good health and CMV-seronegative.

The J gene is TRBJ2-7, the V gene TRBV5-4; D is perhaps TRBD1 (6 bases). The germline V gene encodes CDR1 SGHNT and CDR2 YYREEE (reference sequence). The CDR3 has 15 amino acids. V was shortened by 4 bases and J by 5 bases, with 19 bases between the two germline ends. The CDR3 coding sequence is TGTGCCAGCAGCATTGGACAGTTAACGAGGGACGAGCAGTACTTC. Translated: CASSIGQLTRDEQYF.

V usage is TRBV30 and J usage is TRBJ1-6; perhaps TRBD1 as D (6 bases). The CDR3 totals 14 residues. Germline V CDR1 and CDR2: GTSNPN, SVGIG (reference sequence). Trimming pared 0 bases from V and 7 bases from J, leaving 10 bases between. The CDR3 DNA reads TGTGCCTGGAGTGTCGGGGGGCCGAATTCACCCCTCCACTTT. Its protein product is CAWSVGGPNSPLHF. The entire variable domain, with the rest obtained from reference TRBV30 and TRBJ1-6, is as follows: SQTIHQWPATLVQPVGSPLSLECTVEGTSNPNLYWYRQAAGRGLQLLFYSVGIGQISSEVPQNLSASRPQDRQFILSSKKLLLSDSGFYLCAWSVGGPNSPLHFGNGTRLTVT.

V usage is TRBV6-1 and J usage is TRBJ1-1; tentative D call: TRBD1 (5 bases). The CDR3 is 13 residues long. Germline CDR1 and CDR2: MNHNS and SASEGT. Trimming removed 10 bases from V and 0 bases from J, with 12 bases in between. CDR3 in amino acids: CANSPGLNTEAFF. The CDR3 region has the DNA TGTGCCAACTCCCCAGGGTTGAACACTGAAGCTTTCTTT.

This rearrangement joins TRBV27 to TRBJ2-5; 7 bases agree with TRBD2. The CDR3 loop spans 16 amino acids. The junction had 9 bases not matched to a gene; V was cut back by 2 bases and J by 3 bases. From germline, CDR1 is MNHEY and CDR2 SMNVEV (reference sequence). CDR3 coding DNA: TGTGCCAGCAGTTTAAACCCCCGGCTAGCGGAAGAGACCCAGTACTTC. Translation: CASSLNPRLAEETQYF.

The genes are TRBV6-5 and TRBJ2-5, with 8 bases identical to TRBD1. With the DNA end fitting TRBJ2-7 better, the J assignment may be wrong. Per the germline V gene, CDR1 is MNHEY and CDR2 is SVGAGI. The CDR3 spans 13 residues. CDR3 amino acids: CASGDRRSYEQYF. Written as DNA, the CDR3 is TGTGCCAGTGGGGACAGGCGTTCCTACGAGCAGTACTTC.

J is TRBJ2-1 and V is TRBV9; 10 nucleotides match TRBD1. This CDR3 spans 14 amino acids. J lost 7 bases, V lost 3 bases, and 4 bases had no gene match. Germline CDR1 and CDR2: SGDLS and YYNGEE. CDR3 in amino acids: CASSARDRGNEQFF. DNA of the CDR3: TGTGCCAGCAGCGCCAGGGACAGGGGTAATGAGCAGTTCTTC.

There are a few counts of this clone. V usage is TRBV5-1 and J usage is TRBJ2-3, with 11 positions matching TRBD1. The CDR3 is 16 amino acids. After removal of 4 bases from V and 5 bases from J, the junction contained 9 bases not matched to a gene. Germline loops: CDR1 SGHRS, CDR2 YFSETQ. The CDR3 spells CASSGSDRGRIDTQYF. CDR3 DNA: TGCGCCAGCAGCGGCTCGGACAGGGGGCGAATAGATACGCAGTATTTT. The entire variable domain, with the rest obtained from reference TRBV5-1 and TRBJ2-3, is as follows: KAGVTQTPRYLIKTRGQQVTLSCSPISGHRSVSWYQQTPGQGLQFLFEYFSETQRNKGNFPGRFSGRQFSNSRSEMNVSTLELGDSALYLCASSGSDRGRIDTQYFGPGTRLTVL.

The chain combines TRBV4-2 with TRBJ2-1; 11 bases are shared with TRBD2. CDR3 length: 15 residues. Germline CDR1 LGHNA, CDR2 YNFKEQ. J was trimmed by 5 bases and V by 3 bases; bases with no gene match: 3. DNA for the CDR3: TGTGCCAGCAGCCAGGGACTAGCGGCAAACAATGAGCAGTTCTTC. Encoded protein: CASSQGLAANNEQFF.

This chain connects TRBV5-1 to TRBJ2-3, with D perhaps TRBD2 (5 bases). Germline loops: CDR1 SGHRS, CDR2 YFSETQ. With 0 bases removed from V and 2 bases from J, the gap between germline ends came to 10 bases. The CDR3 is 15 residues long. The CDR3 region is CASSLAGFDTDTQYF. In nucleotides, the CDR3 is TGCGCCAGCAGCTTGGCGGGGTTCGACACAGATACGCAGTATTTT. Together with reference TRBV5-1 and TRBJ2-3, the CDR3 gives the full variable domain: KAGVTQTPRYLIKTRGQQVTLSCSPISGHRSVSWYQQTPGQGLQFLFEYFSETQRNKGNFPGRFSGRQFSNSRSEMNVSTLELGDSALYLCASSLAGFDTDTQYFGPGTRLTVL.

The chain recombines TRBV10-3 with TRBJ2-5, with D possibly being TRBD1 (5 bases). The last part of the DNA fits TRBJ2-7 better; the J call may be wrong. The CDR3 is 13 amino acids. From germline, CDR1 is ENHRY and CDR2 SYGVKD. CDR3 sequence: CAISVGVNGEQYF. The CDR3 DNA sequence: TGTGCCATCAGTGTAGGGGTGAACGGCGAGCAGTACTTC.

The CDR3 bases are TGTGCCAGCAGACGACGGGAAATAAACACTGAAGCTTTCTTT. This translates into CASRRREINTEAFF. The rearrangement uses TRBV28 and TRBJ1-1; no reliable D call. With 6 bases removed from V and 2 bases from J, the gap between germline ends came to 13 bases. This CDR3 spans 14 amino acids. Per the germline V gene, CDR1 is MDHEN and CDR2 is SYDVKM.

J is TRBJ1-6 and V is TRBV29-1; 8 bases are a match to TRBD1. The CDR3 is 13 amino acids. V shed 4 bases and J 10 bases; nucleotides not matched to a gene: 6. Germline lookup yields CDR1 SQVTM and CDR2 ANQGSEA. The CDR3 reads CSVADRGGSPLHF. In DNA form, the CDR3 reads TGCAGCGTTGCCGACAGGGGTGGATCACCCCTCCACTTT.

The genes are TRBV5-4 and TRBJ2-2, with a possible D match to TRBD1 (6 bases). The CDR3 runs to 15 residues. Trimming took off 0 bases at V and 6 bases at J, with 12 bases between the two ends. From germline, CDR1 is SGHNT and CDR2 YYREEE (reference sequence). CDR3 coding DNA: TGTGCCAGCAGCTTGGTGCAGGGGATCTCCGGGGAGCTGTTTTTT. Amino acids: CASSLVQGISGELFF. Drawing the rest from reference TRBV5-4 and TRBJ2-2, the complete variable domain is ETGVTQSPTHLIKTRGQQVTLRCSSQSGHNTVSWYQQALGQGPQFIFQYYREEENGRGNFPPRFSGLQFPNYSSELNVNALELDDSALYLCASSLVQGISGELFFGEGSRLTVL.

CDR3 nucleotide sequence: TGTGCCAGCAGCGCCACTCCCGACGGGAACTATGGCTACACCTTC. Residues: CASSATPDGNYGYTF. The chain joins TRBV9 to TRBJ1-2; D is undetermined. V was clipped by 3 bases and J by 2 bases, with 14 bases between them. The CDR3 is 15 residues long. Germline CDR1 SGDLS, CDR2 YYNGEE.

The genes are TRBV7-2 and TRBJ2-2, with TRBD1 identical over 9 bases. V dropped 6 bases and J dropped 6; count of bases not matched to a gene: 5. CDR1 and CDR2 (germline): SGHTA, FQGNSA. This CDR3 contains 14 residues. The CDR3 nucleotides read TGTGCCAGCAGGTGGGACAGGGAGGCCGGGGAGCTGTTTTTT. This sequence encodes CASRWDREAGELFF. Complete variable domain (other parts from reference TRBV7-2 and TRBJ2-2): GAGVSQSPSNKVTEKGKDVELRCDPISGHTALYWYRQSLGQGLEFLIYFQGNSAPDKSGLPSDRFSAERTGGSVSTLTIQRTQQEDSAVYLCASRWDREAGELFFGEGSRLTVL.

The V call is TRBV5-6, the J call TRBJ2-7; D is possibly TRBD2 (5 bases). Germline-derived CDR1 and CDR2 are SGHDT and YYEEEE. Trimming removed 0 bases from V and 2 bases from J, with 9 bases in between. The CDR3 length is 14 residues. The CDR3 reads CASSLAGVPYEQYF. The CDR3 DNA follows: TGTGCCAGCAGCTTGGCCGGGGTTCCCTACGAGCAGTACTTC.

The chain is built from TRBV6-5 and TRBJ1-5, with 10 bases that match TRBD1. Germline CDR1 is MNHEY and CDR2 is SVGAGI. Trimming removed 5 bases from V and 6 bases from J; junction bases left unmatched: 1. The CDR3 spans 13 residues. CDR3 nucleotide sequence: TGTGCCAGCAGTCGGGACAGGGGTCAGCCCCAGCATTTT. Translating it yields CASSRDRGQPQHF.

This chain uses TRBV11-2 with TRBJ2-6, with a possible D match to TRBD1 (5 bases). The CDR3 covers 14 residues. CDR1 SGHAT and CDR2 FQNNGV come from the germline V gene. V lost 6 bases, J lost 8 bases, and 14 bases lay in between. In nucleotides, the CDR3 is TGTGCCAGCAGAAGTGAAGGGGAAACCAACGTCCTGACTTTC. This translates into CASRSEGETNVLTF.

The V and J genes are TRBV28 and TRBJ2-7; tentatively, D is TRBD1 (6 bases). Trimming stripped 5 bases from V and 1 base from J, with 9 bases between. Germline CDR1 MDHEN, CDR2 SYDVKM. This CDR3 is 13 amino acids long. The CDR3 nucleotides read TGTGCCAGCAGTGGGGGCAATTCCTACGAGCAGTACTTC. Residues: CASSGGNSYEQYF.

This chain joins TRBV7-6 and TRBJ2-5; tentative D call: TRBD1 (6 bases). Near its end, the DNA agrees better with TRBJ2-7, so the J call may be wrong. Germline V gene lookup returns CDR1 SGHVS and CDR2 FNYEAQ. The CDR3 contains 14 residues. The DNA of the CDR3 is TGTGCCAGCAGCCAAACAGGGACCCCATGCGAGCAGTACTTC. Its protein product is CASSQTGTPCEQYF.

The rearrangement uses TRBV5-4 and TRBJ1-1, with D possibly being TRBD1 (6 bases). This CDR3 comprises 16 residues. Germline assignment: CDR1 SGHNT and CDR2 YYREEE (reference sequence). Trimming removed 4 bases from V and 0 bases from J, with 16 bases in between. Written as DNA, the CDR3 is TGTGCCAGCAGCCAACGGGGGGGGGCCCTGAACACTGAAGCTTTCTTT. This codes for CASSQRGGALNTEAFF.

V and J are TRBV7-9 and TRBJ2-2; the D gene is possibly TRBD1 (6 bases). CDR3 length: 19 amino acids. Germline CDR1 reads SEHNR; CDR2 reads FQNEAQ (reference sequence). V was shortened by 0 bases and J by 1 base, with 18 bases between the two germline ends. The CDR3 region is CASSLARGTPDLNTGELFF. In nucleotides, the CDR3 is TGTGCCAGCAGCTTAGCCCGAGGGACACCCGACTTGAACACCGGGGAGCTGTTTTTT.

This clone was picked up one time. The rearrangement joins TRBV9 to TRBJ2-6; 9 nucleotides align to TRBD1. The CDR3 has 20 amino acids. Trimming at V came to 4 bases and at J to 2 bases, leaving 16 bases not matched to a gene. Germline V gene data show CDR1 as SGDLS and CDR2 as YYNGEE. CDR3 sequence (DNA): TGTGCCAGCAGCACCCGGGACAGGGCAGGGGGGGGCGCTGGGGCCAACGTCCTGACTTTC. This gives the protein CASSTRDRAGGGAGANVLTF. Looking up the rest from reference TRBV9 and TRBJ2-6 gives the full variable domain: DSGVTQTPKHLITATGQRVTLRCSPRSGDLSVYWYQQSLDQGLQFLIQYYNGEERAKGNILERFSAQQFPDLHSELNLSSLELGDSALYFCASSTRDRAGGGAGANVLTFGAGSRLTVL.